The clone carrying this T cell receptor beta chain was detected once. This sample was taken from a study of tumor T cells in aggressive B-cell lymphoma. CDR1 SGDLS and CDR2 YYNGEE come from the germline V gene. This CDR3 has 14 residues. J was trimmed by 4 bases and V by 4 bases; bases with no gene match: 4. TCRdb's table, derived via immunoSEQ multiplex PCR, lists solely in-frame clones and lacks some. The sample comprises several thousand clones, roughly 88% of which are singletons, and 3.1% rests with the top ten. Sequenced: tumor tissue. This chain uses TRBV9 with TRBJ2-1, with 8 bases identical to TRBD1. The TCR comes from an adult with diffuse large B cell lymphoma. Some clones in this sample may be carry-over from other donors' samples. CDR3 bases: TGTGCCAGCAGCCTACGGACAGGGTACAATGAGCAGTTCTTC. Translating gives CASSLRTGYNEQFF.